This T cell receptor beta chain derives from a study of cytomegalovirus exposure and HLA in healthy donors. For the study at large: A later analysis reported the same platform for the 100 to 150 validation repertoires and the roughly 700 first-cohort repertoires. Whole-study findings and limits: Specific recognition of CMV antigens was confirmed in vitro for a few chains (all CMV-associated). Usually a TCR sequence was rare, but some public TCRs were found in many donors.

Here immunoSEQ multiplex PCR was the method, and the copy in TCRdb shows in-frame clones only, minus some. The table includes some 200,000 clones, about 79% detected once. Per the germline V gene, CDR1 is KGHSH and CDR2 is LQKENI. CDR3 size: 13 residues. Trimming stripped 3 bases from V and 9 bases from J, with 12 bases between. From the approximately 120-subject validation cohort, which was separate from the roughly 710-subject first cohort, the donors were drawn. On this clone: Its antigen is currently unknown.

V and J are TRBV18 and TRBJ2-1; possibly TRBD1 for D (5 bases). The TCR sequence derives from a woman in her thirties in good health and CMV-seropositive. Sequencing was performed on PBMCs. The CDR3 region has the DNA TGTGCCAGCTCACCCCCAGGGAACGCTGAGCAGTTCTTC. This translates into CASSPPGNAEQFF.